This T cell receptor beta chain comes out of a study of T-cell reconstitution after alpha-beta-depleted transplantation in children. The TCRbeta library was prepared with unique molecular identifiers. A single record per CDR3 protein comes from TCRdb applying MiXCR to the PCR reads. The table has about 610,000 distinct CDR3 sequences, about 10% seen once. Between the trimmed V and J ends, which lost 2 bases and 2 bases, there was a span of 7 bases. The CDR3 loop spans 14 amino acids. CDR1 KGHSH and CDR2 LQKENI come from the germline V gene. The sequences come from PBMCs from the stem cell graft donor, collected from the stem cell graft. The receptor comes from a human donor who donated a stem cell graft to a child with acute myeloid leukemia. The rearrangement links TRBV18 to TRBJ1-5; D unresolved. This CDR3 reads CASSPGNGNQPQHF. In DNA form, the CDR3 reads TGTGCCAGCTCACCAGGGAATGGCAATCAGCCCCAGCATTTT.